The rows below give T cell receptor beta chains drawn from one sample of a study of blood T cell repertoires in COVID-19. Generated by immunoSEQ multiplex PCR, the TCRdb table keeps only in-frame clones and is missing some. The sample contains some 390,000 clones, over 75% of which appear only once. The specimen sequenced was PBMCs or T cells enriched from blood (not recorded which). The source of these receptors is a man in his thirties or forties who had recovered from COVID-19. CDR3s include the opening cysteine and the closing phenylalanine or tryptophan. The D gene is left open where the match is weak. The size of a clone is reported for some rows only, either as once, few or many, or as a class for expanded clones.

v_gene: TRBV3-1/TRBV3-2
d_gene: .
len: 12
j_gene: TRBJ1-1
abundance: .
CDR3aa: CASSPGRTEAFF
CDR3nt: TGTGCCAGCAGTCCAGGGCGCACTGAAGCTTTCTTT

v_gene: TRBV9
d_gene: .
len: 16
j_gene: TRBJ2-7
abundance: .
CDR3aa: CASSKAGGLTHYEQYF
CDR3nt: TGTGCCAGCAGCAAAGCGGGCGGACTTACCCACTACGAGCAGTACTTC

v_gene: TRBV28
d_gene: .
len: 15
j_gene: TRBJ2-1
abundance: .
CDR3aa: CASSFVVLDGNEQFF
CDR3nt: TGTGCCAGCAGTTTTGTGGTACTAGATGGCAATGAGCAGTTCTTC

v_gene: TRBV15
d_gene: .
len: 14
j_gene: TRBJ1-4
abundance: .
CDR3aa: CATSREGSREKLFF
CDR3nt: TGTGCCACCAGCAGAGAGGGCAGTCGGGAAAAACTGTTTTTT

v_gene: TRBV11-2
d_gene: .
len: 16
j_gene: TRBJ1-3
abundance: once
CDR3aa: CASSLDGTTSGNTIYF
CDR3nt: TGTGCCAGCAGCTTAGATGGGACAACCTCTGGAAACACCATATATTTT

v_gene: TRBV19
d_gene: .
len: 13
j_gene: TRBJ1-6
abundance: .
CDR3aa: CASADTYNSPLHF
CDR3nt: TGTGCCAGCGCGGACACCTATAATTCACCCCTCCACTTT

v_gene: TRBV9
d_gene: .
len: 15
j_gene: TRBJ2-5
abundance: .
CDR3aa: CASSDQQGGQETQYF
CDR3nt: TGTGCCAGCAGCGACCAGCAGGGAGGACAAGAGACCCAGTACTTC

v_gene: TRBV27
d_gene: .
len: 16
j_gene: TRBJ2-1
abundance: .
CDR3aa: CASSLSRRSHYNEQFF
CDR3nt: TGTGCCAGCAGTTTATCGCGGAGGTCCCACTACAATGAGCAGTTCTTC

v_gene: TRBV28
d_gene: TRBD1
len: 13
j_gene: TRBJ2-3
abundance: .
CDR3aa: CASSRDRGGTQYF
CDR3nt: TGTGCCAGCAGTCGGGACAGGGGAGGTACGCAGTATTTT

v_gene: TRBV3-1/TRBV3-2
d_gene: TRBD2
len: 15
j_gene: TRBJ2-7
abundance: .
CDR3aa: CASSHRISGTYEQYF
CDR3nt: TGTGCCAGCAGTCACCGGATTAGCGGGACCTACGAGCAGTACTTC

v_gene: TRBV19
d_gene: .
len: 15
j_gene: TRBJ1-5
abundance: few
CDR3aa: CASSMSPYSNQPQHF
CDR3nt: TGTGCCAGTAGTATGAGCCCTTATAGCAATCAGCCCCAGCATTTT

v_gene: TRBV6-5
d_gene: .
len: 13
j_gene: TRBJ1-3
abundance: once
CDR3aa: CASSQGSGNTIYF
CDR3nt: TGTGCCAGCAGCCAGGGGTCCGGAAACACCATATATTTT

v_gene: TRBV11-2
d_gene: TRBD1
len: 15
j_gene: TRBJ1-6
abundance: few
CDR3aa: CASSETGYYNSPLHF
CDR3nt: TGTGCCAGCAGCGAGACAGGGTACTATAATTCACCCCTCCACTTT

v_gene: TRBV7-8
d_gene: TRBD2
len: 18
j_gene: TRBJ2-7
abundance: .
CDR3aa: CASSPSGARLAGAYEQYF
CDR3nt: TGTGCCAGCAGCCCCTCGGGGGCCCGACTAGCGGGAGCCTACGAGCAGTACTTC

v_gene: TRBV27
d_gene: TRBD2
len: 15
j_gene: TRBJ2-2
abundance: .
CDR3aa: CASSLTSGNTGELFF
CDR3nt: TGTGCCAGCAGTTTAACTAGCGGGAACACCGGGGAGCTGTTTTTT

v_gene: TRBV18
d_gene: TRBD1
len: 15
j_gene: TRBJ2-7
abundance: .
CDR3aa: CASSVGRDRFNEQYF
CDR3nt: TGTGCCAGCTCAGTGGGGCGGGACAGGTTCAACGAGCAGTACTTC

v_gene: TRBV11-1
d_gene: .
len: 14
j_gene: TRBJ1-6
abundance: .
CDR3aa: CASSTMTANSPLHF
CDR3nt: TGTGCCAGCAGCACAATGACAGCTAATTCACCCCTCCACTTT

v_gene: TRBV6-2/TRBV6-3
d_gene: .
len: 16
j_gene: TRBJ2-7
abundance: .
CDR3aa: CASSRGRLRGRDEQYF
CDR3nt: TGTGCCAGCAGTCGCGGGCGCTTGAGAGGTAGGGACGAGCAGTACTTC

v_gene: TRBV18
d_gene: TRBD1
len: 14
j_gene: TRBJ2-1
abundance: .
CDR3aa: CASSLGQGANEQFF
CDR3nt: TGTGCCAGCTCACTAGGACAGGGGGCAAATGAGCAGTTCTTC

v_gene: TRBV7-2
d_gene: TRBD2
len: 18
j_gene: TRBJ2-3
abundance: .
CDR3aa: CASSLESTSGSFTDTQYF
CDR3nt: TGTGCCAGCAGCTTAGAGTCGACTAGCGGGAGTTTTACAGATACGCAGTATTTT

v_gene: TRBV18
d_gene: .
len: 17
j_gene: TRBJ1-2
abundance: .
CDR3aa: CASSPTGSAGSIYGYTF
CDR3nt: TGTGCCAGCTCACCAACGGGATCTGCGGGCTCTATCTATGGCTACACCTTC

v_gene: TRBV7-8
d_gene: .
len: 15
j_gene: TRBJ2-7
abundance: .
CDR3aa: CASSLVGQPGGEQYF
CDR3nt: TGTGCCAGCAGCTTAGTAGGACAGCCAGGGGGGGAGCAGTACTTC

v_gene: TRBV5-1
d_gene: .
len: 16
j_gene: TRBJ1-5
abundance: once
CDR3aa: CASSPVGRDGYQPQHF
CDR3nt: TGCGCCAGCAGCCCGGTTGGGCGGGACGGGTACCAGCCCCAGCATTTT

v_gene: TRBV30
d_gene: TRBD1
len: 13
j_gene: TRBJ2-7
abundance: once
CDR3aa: CAGDRGGYYEQYF
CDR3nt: TGTGCCGGCGACAGGGGGGGGTACTACGAGCAGTACTTC

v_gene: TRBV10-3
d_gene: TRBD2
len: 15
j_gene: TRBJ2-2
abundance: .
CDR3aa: CAISDGAGAGGELFF
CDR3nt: TGTGCCATCAGTGATGGAGCGGGAGCAGGCGGGGAGCTGTTTTTT

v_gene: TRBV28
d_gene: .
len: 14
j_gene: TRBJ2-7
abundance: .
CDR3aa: CASSFSGQHYEQYF
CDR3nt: TGTGCCAGCAGTTTCTCAGGACAGCACTACGAGCAGTACTTC

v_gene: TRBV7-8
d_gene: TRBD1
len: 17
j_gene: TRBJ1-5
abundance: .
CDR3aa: CASSPRTGGNSNQPQHF
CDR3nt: TGTGCCAGCAGCCCCAGGACAGGGGGAAATAGCAATCAGCCCCAGCATTTT

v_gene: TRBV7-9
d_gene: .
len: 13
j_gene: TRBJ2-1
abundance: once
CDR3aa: CASSFPPGYEQFF
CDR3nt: TGTGCCAGCAGCTTTCCCCCCGGGTATGAGCAGTTCTTC

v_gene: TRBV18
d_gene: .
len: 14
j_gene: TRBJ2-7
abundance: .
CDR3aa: CASSPPQGGYEQYF
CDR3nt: TGTGCCAGCTCACCACCCCAGGGTGGGTACGAGCAGTACTTC

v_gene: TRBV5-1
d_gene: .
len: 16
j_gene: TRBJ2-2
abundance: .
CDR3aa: CASSLTGPIATGELFF
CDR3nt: TGCGCCAGCAGCTTAACAGGGCCGATAGCCACCGGGGAGCTGTTTTTT

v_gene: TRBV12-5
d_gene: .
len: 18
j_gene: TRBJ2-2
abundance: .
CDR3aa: CASGLVLLPPSNTGELFF
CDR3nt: TGTGCTAGTGGTTTGGTACTTCTCCCACCGTCGAACACCGGGGAGCTGTTTTTT

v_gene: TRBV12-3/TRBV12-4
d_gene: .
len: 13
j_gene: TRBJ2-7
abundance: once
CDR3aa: CASRETGMYEQYF
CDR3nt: TGTGCCAGCAGGGAAACAGGGATGTACGAGCAGTACTTC

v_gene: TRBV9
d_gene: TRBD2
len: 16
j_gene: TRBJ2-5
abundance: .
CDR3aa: CASSVGPSGSEETQYF
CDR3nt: TGTGCCAGCAGCGTAGGACCTAGCGGGAGTGAAGAGACCCAGTACTTC

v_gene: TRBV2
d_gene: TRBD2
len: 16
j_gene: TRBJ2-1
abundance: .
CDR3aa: CAIPLPTSKVGNEQFF
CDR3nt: TGTGCCATCCCCCTCCCGACTAGCAAGGTGGGGAATGAGCAGTTCTTC

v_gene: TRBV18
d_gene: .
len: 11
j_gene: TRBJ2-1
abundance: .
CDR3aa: CASSLSDEQFF
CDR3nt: TGTGCCAGCTCACTAAGCGATGAGCAGTTCTTC

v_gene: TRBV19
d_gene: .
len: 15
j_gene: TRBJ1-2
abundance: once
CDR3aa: CASSDGRGVDYGYTF
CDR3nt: TGTGCCAGTAGTGACGGACGCGGGGTAGACTATGGCTACACCTTC

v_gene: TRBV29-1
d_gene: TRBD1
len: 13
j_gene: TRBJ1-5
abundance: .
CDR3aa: CSVREQGDQPQHF
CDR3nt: TGCAGCGTGAGGGAGCAGGGGGATCAGCCCCAGCATTTT

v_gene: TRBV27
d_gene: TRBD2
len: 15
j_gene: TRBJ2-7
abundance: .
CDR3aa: CASSFDLAGKYEQYF
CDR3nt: TGTGCCAGCAGTTTCGATCTAGCGGGAAAATACGAGCAGTACTTC

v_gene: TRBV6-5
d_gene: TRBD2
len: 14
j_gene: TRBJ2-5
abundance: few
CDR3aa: CASSSGGLLETQYF
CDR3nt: TGTGCCAGCAGCAGCGGGGGCCTACTAGAGACCCAGTACTTC

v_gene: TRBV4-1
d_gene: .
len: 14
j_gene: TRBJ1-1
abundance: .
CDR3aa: CASSQETGNTEAFF
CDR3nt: TGCGCCAGCAGCCAAGAAACAGGGAACACTGAAGCTTTCTTT

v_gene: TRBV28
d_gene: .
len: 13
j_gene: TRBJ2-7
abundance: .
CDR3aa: CASSLGGSYEQYF
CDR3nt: TGTGCCAGCAGTCTGGGGGGCTCCTACGAGCAGTACTTC

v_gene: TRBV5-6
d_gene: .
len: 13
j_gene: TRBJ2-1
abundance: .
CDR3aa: CASSLTRVNEQFF
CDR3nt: TGTGCCAGCAGCTTGACCAGGGTCAATGAGCAGTTCTTC

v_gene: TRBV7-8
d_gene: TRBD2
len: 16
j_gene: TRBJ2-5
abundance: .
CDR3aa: CASSPGASGSFETQYF
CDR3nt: TGTGCCAGCAGCCCCGGTGCTAGCGGGAGTTTCGAGACCCAGTACTTC

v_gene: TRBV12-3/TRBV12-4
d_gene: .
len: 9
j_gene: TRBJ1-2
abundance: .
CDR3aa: CANPEGYTF
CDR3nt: TGTGCCAATCCCGAGGGCTACACCTTC

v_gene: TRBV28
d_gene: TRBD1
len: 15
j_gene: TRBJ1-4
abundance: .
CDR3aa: CASSLSGQRNEKLFF
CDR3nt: TGTGCCAGCAGTTTATCGGGACAGAGAAATGAAAAACTGTTTTTT

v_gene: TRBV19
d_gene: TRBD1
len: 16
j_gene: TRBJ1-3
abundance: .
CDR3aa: CASSTTGGSSGNTIYF
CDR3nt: TGTGCCAGTAGTACCACAGGGGGTAGCTCTGGAAACACCATATATTTT

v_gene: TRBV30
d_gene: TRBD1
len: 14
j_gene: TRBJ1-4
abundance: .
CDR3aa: CAWKRDSGVQKLFF
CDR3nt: TGTGCCTGGAAAAGGGACAGTGGAGTCCAAAAACTGTTTTTT